This T cell receptor beta chain was captured in a study of blood T cells in healthy people across ages. V lost 6 bases to trimming and J lost 3 bases; unmatched junction nucleotides: 6. Germline V gene sequence: CDR1 SNHLY, CDR2 FYNNEI. This CDR3 comprises 15 residues. Sample-barcoded 5' priming and a J-beta primer mix drove a second PCR of 7 to 11 cycles. TCRdb ran MiXCR on the 5' RACE reads and lists one entry per CDR3 protein. This table has about 780,000 distinct CDR3 sequences, less than 60% appearing once. This clonotype was seen a few times. The TCR was taken from a man older than 75 in good health. V gene TRBV2 combines with J gene TRBJ2-3; 10 bases match TRBD1. The sequenced material came from blood. The DNA of the CDR3 is TGTGCCAGCAGACAGGGACAGGGGCGGACAGATACGCAGTATTTT. Amino acid sequence: CASRQGQGRTDTQYF.